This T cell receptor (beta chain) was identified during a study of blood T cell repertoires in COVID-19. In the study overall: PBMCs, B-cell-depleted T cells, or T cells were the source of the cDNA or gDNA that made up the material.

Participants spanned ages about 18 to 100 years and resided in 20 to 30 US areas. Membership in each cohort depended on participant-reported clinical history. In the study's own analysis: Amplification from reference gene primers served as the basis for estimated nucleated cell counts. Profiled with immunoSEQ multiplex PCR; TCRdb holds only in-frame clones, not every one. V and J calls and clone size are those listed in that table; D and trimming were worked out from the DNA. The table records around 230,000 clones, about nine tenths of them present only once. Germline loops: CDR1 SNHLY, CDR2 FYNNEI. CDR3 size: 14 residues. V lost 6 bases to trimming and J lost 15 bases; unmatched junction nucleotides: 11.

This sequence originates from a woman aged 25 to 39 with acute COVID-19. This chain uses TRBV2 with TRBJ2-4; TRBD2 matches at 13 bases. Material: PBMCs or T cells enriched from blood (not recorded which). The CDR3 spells CASRARGLAGTWYF. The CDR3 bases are TGTGCCAGCAGAGCGCGGGGACTAGCGGGGACTTGGTACTTC.